Presented here are 15 T cell receptor beta chains from one specimen sequenced in a study of cytomegalovirus exposure and HLA in healthy donors. The protocol was immunoSEQ multiplex PCR, while the TCRdb copy is restricted to in-frame clones and leaves out a portion. Of about 150,000 clones listed, 82% are singletons. Material for sequencing was PBMCs. Receptors originate from a man aged 25 to 45 in good health and CMV-seropositive.

The gene calls are TRBV9 and TRBJ1-2; TRBD1 matches 9 bases. Germline values: CDR1 SGDLS, CDR2 YYNGEE. V lost 3 bases to trimming and J lost 4 bases; unmatched junction nucleotides: 13. The CDR3 has 17 residues. CDR3 protein: CASSATRTGELGYGYTF. CDR3 DNA sequence: TGTGCCAGCAGCGCAACAAGGACAGGGGAGCTGGGCTATGGCTACACCTTC.

The chain uses TRBV7-2 and TRBJ2-3, with 7 positions matching TRBD2. V trimming: 6 bases; J trimming: 2 bases; junction bases outside the gene matches: 5. This CDR3 contains 14 residues. CDR1 is SGHTA, CDR2 FQGNSA, per germline. The CDR3 nucleotides are TGTGCCAGCAGGGTGGGACTAAACACAGATACGCAGTATTTT. Residues: CASRVGLNTDTQYF.

The chain employs TRBV6-6 and TRBJ1-5; D remains unclear. V gave up 1 base and J gave up 2 bases, with 9 bases separating them. The CDR3 sequence is 15 residues long. Germline loops: CDR1 MNHNY, CDR2 SVGAGI (reference sequence). The DNA for the CDR3 is TGTGCCAGCAGTTACTTAGGCAGCGGCAATCAGCCCCAGCATTTT. This codes for CASSYLGSGNQPQHF.

This chain joins TRBV27 and TRBJ1-5, with D hard to call. Germline loops: CDR1 MNHEY, CDR2 SMNVEV (reference sequence). Deletions cut 6 bases from V and 2 bases from J, with 14 bases between. This CDR3 has 15 residues. The CDR3 protein is CASRNNLNRNQPQHF. DNA of the CDR3: TGTGCCAGCAGGAATAACCTAAATCGCAATCAGCCCCAGCATTTT.

The rearrangement uses TRBV11-2 and TRBJ1-2; weak D call: TRBD1 (5 bases). This CDR3 is 12 amino acids long. Trimming took off 4 bases at V and 4 bases at J, with 7 bases between the two ends. Germline loops: CDR1 SGHAT, CDR2 FQNNGV. The CDR3 DNA reads as TGTGCCAGCAGCTCGGGGGGCTATGGCTACACCTTC. Amino acids: CASSSGGYGYTF.

This rearrangement joins TRBV6-5 to TRBJ2-2, with 8 positions matching TRBD1. The CDR3 spans 14 residues. With 2 bases clipped from V and 6 bases from J, the junction kept 2 bases outside the gene matches. Germline V lookup: CDR1 MNHEY, CDR2 SVGAGI. CDR3 region: CASSYPTGAGELFF. The CDR3 region has the DNA TGTGCCAGCAGTTACCCGACAGGGGCCGGGGAGCTGTTTTTT.

The chain carries TRBV30 and TRBJ1-1; D might be TRBD1 (5 bases). The length of the CDR3 is 14 residues. Germline assignment: CDR1 GTSNPN and CDR2 SVGIG (reference sequence). V lost 6 bases to trimming and J lost 0 bases, with 14 bases between them. The chain's CDR3 is CACQGVKVNTEAFF. As DNA, the CDR3 is TGTGCCTGTCAAGGGGTGAAGGTGAACACTGAAGCTTTCTTT.

As concerns this clone: The same CDR3 arises from other DNA sequences in this sample as well. CDR3 DNA sequence: TGTGCCAGCAGCCCCGGGGACAGGGAGAACACTGAAGCTTTCTTT. It encodes CASSPGDRENTEAFF. This chain uses TRBV7-2 with TRBJ1-1, with 9 bases aligning to TRBD1. CDR3 length: 15 residues. Germline V gene data show CDR1 as SGHTA and CDR2 as FQGNSA. V lost 5 bases, J lost 1 base, and 5 bases stayed unmatched. Full variable domain (outside the CDR3, taken from reference TRBV7-2 and TRBJ1-1): GAGVSQSPSNKVTEKGKDVELRCDPISGHTALYWYRQSLGQGLEFLIYFQGNSAPDKSGLPSDRFSAERTGGSVSTLTIQRTQQEDSAVYLCASSPGDRENTEAFFGQGTRLTVV.

As DNA, the CDR3 is TGTGCCAGCAGCTTGCGGGACAGGGTAAGCGGCTACACCTTC. It is translated as CASSLRDRVSGYTF. The V and J genes are TRBV5-6 and TRBJ1-2; 9 bases line up with TRBD1. The V gene end was trimmed by 1 base and the J gene end by 8 bases; junction bases not matched to a gene: 6. Germline CDR1 and CDR2: SGHDT and YYEEEE. CDR3 size: 14 residues. Together with reference TRBV5-6 and TRBJ1-2, the CDR3 gives the full variable domain: DAGVTQSPTHLIKTRGQQVTLRCSPKSGHDTVSWYQQALGQGPQFIFQYYEEEERQRGNFPDRFSGHQFPNYSSELNVNALLLGDSALYLCASSLRDRVSGYTFGSGTRLTVV.

The chain combines TRBV25-1 with TRBJ1-2, with D possibly being TRBD1 (5 bases). The CDR3 is made up of 15 amino acids. Germline CDR1 is MGHDK and CDR2 is SYGVNS. Trimming stripped 1 base from V and 1 base from J, with 10 bases between. CDR3 nucleotides: TGTGCCAGCAGTGAATGGGCCGGGGGTAACTATGGCTACACCTTC. It encodes CASSEWAGGNYGYTF.

The V gene is TRBV4-1, the J gene TRBJ1-2; 11 bases match TRBD1. This CDR3 region has 17 residues. Looked up from germline, CDR1 is MGHRA and CDR2 is YSYEKL. The trim removed 3 bases at V and 4 bases at J, leaving 10 bases unmatched. In DNA, the CDR3 is TGCGCCAGCAGCCATTCATATTCGGGACAGGGGGGCTATGGCTACACCTTC. This sequence encodes CASSHSYSGQGGYGYTF.

This rearrangement joins TRBV7-2 to TRBJ2-7, with TRBD2 matching 7 bases. The CDR3 spans 14 residues. Germline V CDR1 and CDR2: SGHTA, FQGNSA. V shed 6 bases, J shed 0 bases, and the junction held 5 bases outside the gene matches. In DNA, the CDR3 is TGTGCCAGCAGAACTAGCGACAACTCCTACGAGCAGTACTTC. As protein: CASRTSDNSYEQYF.

Only a few counts were recorded for this clone. The CDR3 DNA reads TGTGCCAGCGGATCCGATCCAACAGGGTTCGAGCAGTACTTC. This sequence encodes CASGSDPTGFEQYF. This chain uses TRBV9 with TRBJ2-7; D is perhaps TRBD1 (6 bases). Trimming left V 7 bases short and J 6 bases short, with 20 bases between. The CDR3 has 14 amino acids. The V gene's germline CDR1 is SGDLS and CDR2 YYNGEE.

The rearrangement links TRBV7-8 to TRBJ1-5; D gene unclear. V was pared by 2 bases and J by 7 bases, with 9 bases between. The CDR3 has 13 residues. The germline gives CDR1 SGHVS, CDR2 FQNEAQ. CDR3 DNA sequence: TGTGCCAGCAGCTTAAACGAACGGCAGCCCCAGCATTTT. It codes for CASSLNERQPQHF.

The chain carries TRBV7-9 and TRBJ2-2; 10 bases are a match to TRBD2. Germline V lookup: CDR1 SEHNR, CDR2 FQNEAQ (reference sequence). The V segment lost 9 bases and the J segment 1 base; nucleotides outside the gene matches: 5. CDR3 length: 15 amino acids. The CDR3 nucleotides read TGTGCCAGTCGAGCTAGCGGGGGGAACACCGGGGAGCTGTTTTTT. This gives the protein CASRASGGNTGELFF.